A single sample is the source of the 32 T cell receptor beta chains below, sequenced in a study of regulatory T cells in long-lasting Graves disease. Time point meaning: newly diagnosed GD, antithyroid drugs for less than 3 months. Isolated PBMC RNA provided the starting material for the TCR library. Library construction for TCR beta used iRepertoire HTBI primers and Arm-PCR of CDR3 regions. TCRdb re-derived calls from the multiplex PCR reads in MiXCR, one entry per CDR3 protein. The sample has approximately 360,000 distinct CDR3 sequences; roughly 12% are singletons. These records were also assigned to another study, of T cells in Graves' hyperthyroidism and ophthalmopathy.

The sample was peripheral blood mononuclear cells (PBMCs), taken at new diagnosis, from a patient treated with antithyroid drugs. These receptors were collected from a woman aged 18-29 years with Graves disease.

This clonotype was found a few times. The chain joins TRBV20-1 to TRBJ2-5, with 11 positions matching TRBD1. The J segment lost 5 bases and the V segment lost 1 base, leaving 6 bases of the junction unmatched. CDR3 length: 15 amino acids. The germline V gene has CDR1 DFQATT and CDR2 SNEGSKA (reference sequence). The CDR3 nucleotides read TGCAGTGCTAGAGCCATGGACAGGGGGCGCGAGACCCAGTACTTC. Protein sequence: CSARAMDRGRETQYF.

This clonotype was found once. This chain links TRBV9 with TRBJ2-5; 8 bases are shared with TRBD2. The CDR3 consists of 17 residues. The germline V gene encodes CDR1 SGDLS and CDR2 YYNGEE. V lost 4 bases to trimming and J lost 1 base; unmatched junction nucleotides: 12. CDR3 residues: CASSTPPGTRIQETQYF. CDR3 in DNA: TGTGCCAGCAGCACACCTCCCGGGACTAGGATCCAAGAGACCCAGTACTTC.

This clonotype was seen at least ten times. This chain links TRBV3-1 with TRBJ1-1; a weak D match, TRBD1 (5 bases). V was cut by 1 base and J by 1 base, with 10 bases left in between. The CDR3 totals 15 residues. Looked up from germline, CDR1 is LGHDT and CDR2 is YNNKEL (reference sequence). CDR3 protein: CASSQVAGWNTEAFF. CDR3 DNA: TGTGCCAGCAGCCAAGTGGCAGGGTGGAACACTGAAGCTTTCTTT.

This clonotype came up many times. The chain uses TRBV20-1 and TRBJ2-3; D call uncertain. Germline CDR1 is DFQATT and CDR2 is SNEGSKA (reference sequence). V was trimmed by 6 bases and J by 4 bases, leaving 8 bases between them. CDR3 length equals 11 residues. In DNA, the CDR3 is TGCAGTGCCCGACTTTCAGATACGCAGTATTTT. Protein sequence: CSARLSDTQYF.

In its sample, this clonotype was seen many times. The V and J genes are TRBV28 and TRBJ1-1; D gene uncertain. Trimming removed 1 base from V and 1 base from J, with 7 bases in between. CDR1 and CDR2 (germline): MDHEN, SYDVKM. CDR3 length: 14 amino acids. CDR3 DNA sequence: TGTGCCAGCAGTTTATTGAGGGAGAACACTGAAGCTTTCTTT. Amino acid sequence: CASSLLRENTEAFF.

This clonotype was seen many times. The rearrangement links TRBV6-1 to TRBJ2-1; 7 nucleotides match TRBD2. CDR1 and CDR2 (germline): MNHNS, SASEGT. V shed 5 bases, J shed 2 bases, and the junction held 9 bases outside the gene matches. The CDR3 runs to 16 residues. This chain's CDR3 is CASSRQLLAAYNEQFF. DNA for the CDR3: TGTGCCAGCAGTCGACAGCTCCTAGCGGCCTACAATGAGCAGTTCTTC.

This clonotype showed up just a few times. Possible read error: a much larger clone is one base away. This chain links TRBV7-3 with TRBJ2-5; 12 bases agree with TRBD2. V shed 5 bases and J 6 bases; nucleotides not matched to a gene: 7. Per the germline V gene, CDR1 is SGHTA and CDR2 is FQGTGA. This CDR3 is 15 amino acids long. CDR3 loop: CASSPASGGGQTQYF. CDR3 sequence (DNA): TGTGCCAGCAGCCCGGCTAGCGGGGGGGGGCAGACCCAGTACTTC.

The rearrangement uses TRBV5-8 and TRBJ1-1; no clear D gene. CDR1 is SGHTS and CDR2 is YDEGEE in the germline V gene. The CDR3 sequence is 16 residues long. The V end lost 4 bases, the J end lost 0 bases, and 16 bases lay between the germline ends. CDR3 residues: CASSPDFILMNTEAFF. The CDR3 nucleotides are TGTGCCAGCAGCCCGGATTTCATACTTATGAACACTGAAGCTTTCTTT.

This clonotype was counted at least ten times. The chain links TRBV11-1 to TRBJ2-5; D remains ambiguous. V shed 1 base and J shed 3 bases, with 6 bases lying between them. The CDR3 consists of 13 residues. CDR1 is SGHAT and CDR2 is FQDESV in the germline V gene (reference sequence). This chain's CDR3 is CASSLGAEETQYF. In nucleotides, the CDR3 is TGTGCCAGCAGCTTAGGGGCAGAAGAGACCCAGTACTTC.

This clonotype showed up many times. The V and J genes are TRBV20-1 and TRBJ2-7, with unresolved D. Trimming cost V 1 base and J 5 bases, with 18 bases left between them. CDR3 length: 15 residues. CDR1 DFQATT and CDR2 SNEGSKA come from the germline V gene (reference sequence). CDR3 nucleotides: TGCAGTGCTAGAGGATCCGGGCGGTTGGGCCACGAGCAGTACTTC. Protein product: CSARGSGRLGHEQYF.

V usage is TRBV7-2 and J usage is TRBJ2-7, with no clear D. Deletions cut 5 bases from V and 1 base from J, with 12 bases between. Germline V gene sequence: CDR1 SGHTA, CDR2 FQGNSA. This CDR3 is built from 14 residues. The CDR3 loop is CASSMRSGSYEQYF. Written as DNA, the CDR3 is TGTGCCAGCAGCATGAGGTCGGGTTCCTACGAGCAGTACTTC.

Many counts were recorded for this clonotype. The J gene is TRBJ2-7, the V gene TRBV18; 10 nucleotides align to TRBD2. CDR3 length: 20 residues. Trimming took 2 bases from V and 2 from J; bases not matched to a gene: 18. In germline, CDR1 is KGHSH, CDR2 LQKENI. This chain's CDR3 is CASSPSFGSGTSAIAYEQYF. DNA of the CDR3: TGTGCCAGCTCACCAAGCTTTGGATCCGGGACTAGCGCCATAGCCTACGAGCAGTACTTC.

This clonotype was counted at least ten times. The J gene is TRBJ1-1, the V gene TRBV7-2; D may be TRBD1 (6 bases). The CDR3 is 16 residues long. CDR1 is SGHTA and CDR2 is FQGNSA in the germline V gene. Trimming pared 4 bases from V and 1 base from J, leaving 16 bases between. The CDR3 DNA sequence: TGTGCCAGCAGCTCCCGACAGGACATGGCGAACACTGAAGCTTTCTTT. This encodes CASSSRQDMANTEAFF.

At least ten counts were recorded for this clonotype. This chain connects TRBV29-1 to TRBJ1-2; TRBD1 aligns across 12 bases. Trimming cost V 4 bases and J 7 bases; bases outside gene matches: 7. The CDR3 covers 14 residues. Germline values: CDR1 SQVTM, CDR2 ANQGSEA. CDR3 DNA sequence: TGCAGCGTTGCCGGGGACAGGGGGCGGAGTGGCTACACCTTC. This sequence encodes CSVAGDRGRSGYTF.

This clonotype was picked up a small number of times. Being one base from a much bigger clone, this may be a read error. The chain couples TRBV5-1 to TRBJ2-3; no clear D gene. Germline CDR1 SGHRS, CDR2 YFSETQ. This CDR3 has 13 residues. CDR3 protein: CANSFYSTDTQYF. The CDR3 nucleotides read TGCGCCAACAGCTTTTATAGCACAGATACGCAGTATTTT.

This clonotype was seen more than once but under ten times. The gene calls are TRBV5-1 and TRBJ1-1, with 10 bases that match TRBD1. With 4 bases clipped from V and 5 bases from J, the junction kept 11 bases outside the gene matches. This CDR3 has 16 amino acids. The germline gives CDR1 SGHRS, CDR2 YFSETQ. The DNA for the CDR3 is TGCGCCAGCAGCAACCCGGGACAGGGGTTCAGGACTGAAGCTTTCTTT. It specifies CASSNPGQGFRTEAFF.

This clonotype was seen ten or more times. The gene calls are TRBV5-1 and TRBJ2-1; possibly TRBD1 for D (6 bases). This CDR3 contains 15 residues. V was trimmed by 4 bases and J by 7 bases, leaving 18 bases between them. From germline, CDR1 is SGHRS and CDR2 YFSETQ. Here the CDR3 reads CASSHPGAIGNEQFF. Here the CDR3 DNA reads TGCGCCAGCAGCCATCCAGGGGCCATAGGGAATGAGCAGTTCTTC. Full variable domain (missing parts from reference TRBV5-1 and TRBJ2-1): KAGVTQTPRYLIKTRGQQVTLSCSPISGHRSVSWYQQTPGQGLQFLFEYFSETQRNKGNFPGRFSGRQFSNSRSEMNVSTLELGDSALYLCASSHPGAIGNEQFFGPGTRLTVL.

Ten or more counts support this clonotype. The CDR3 nucleotides read TGTGCCAGCAGCTTAGTTGGAGGCCCGGGGCAGCCCCAGCATTTT. It codes for CASSLVGGPGQPQHF. The chain is built from TRBV11-2 and TRBJ1-5; D remains ambiguous. Germline V gene data show CDR1 as SGHAT and CDR2 as FQNNGV. The ends were cut back, 1 base at V and 7 bases at J, with 14 bases in the middle. This CDR3 is built from 15 residues.

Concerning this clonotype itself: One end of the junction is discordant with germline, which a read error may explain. CDR3 sequence reads: CATSDIRRDTEAFF. The CDR3 DNA reads TGTGCCACCAGTGATATTCGGAGGGACACCGAAGCTTTCTTT. The gene calls are TRBV24-1 and TRBJ1-1; possibly TRBD1 for D (6 bases). The CDR3 runs to 14 residues. Germline V gene lookup returns CDR1 KGHDR and CDR2 SFDVKD.

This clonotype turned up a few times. The CDR3 nucleotides are TGCAGTGCTCCCCGGGACTCAGACTATGGCTACACCTTC. Translated: CSAPRDSDYGYTF. The chain has TRBV20-1 and TRBJ1-2; D may be TRBD1 (5 bases). The V and J ends lost 5 bases and 3 bases respectively, with 13 bases between them. The V gene's germline CDR1 is DFQATT and CDR2 SNEGSKA (reference sequence). The CDR3 covers 13 residues.

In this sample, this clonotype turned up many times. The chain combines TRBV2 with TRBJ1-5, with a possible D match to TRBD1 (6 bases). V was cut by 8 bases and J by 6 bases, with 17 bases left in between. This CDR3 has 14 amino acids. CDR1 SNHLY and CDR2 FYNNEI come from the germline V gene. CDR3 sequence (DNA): TGTGCCAGCGCGGGGTTTGGGGGCGGTCAGCCCCAGCATTTT. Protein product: CASAGFGGGQPQHF.

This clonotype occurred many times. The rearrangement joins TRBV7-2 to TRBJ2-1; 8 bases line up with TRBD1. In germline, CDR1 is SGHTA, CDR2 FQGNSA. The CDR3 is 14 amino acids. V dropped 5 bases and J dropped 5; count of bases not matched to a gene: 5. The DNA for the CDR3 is TGTGCCAGCAGCGCGGACAGGGATGACAATGAGCAGTTCTTC. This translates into CASSADRDDNEQFF.

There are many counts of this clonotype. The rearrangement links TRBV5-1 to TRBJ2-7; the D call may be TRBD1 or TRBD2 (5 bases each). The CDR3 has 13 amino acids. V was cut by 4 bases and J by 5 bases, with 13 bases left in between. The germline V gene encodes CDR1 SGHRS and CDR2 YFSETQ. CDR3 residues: CASSGDADHEQYF. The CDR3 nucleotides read TGCGCCAGCAGCGGGGACGCGGACCACGAGCAGTACTTC.

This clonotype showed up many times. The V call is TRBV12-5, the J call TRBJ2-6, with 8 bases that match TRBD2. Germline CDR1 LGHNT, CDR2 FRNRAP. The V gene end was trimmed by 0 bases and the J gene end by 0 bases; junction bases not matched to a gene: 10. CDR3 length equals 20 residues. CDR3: CASGLVPPGGTISGANVLTF. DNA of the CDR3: TGTGCTAGTGGTTTGGTACCCCCGGGAGGGACCATCTCTGGGGCCAACGTCCTGACTTTC.

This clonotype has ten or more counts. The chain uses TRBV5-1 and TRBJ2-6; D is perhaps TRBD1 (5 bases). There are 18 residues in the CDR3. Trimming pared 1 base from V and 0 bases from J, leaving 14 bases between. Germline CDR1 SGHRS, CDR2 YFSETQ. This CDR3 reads CASSLIPRQRSGANVLTF. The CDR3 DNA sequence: TGCGCCAGCAGCTTGATTCCTAGACAGCGCTCTGGGGCCAACGTCCTGACTTTC.

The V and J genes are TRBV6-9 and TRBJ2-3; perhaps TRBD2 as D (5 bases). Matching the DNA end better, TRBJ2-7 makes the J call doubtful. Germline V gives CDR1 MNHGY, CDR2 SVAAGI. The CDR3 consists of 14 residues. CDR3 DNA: TGTGCCAGCAGTTACGGGAAGGGAGCCTACGAGCAGTACGTC. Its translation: CASSYGKGAYEQYV.

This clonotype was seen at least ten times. CDR3 residues: CASSTSGWAKNIQYF. CDR3 bases: TGTGCCAGCAGTACTAGCGGGTGGGCCAAAAACATTCAGTACTTC. The V call is TRBV6-1, the J call TRBJ2-4; 9 bases match TRBD2. The V gene's germline CDR1 is MNHNS and CDR2 SASEGT. V shed 5 bases, J shed 1 base, and the junction held 3 bases outside the gene matches. The CDR3 runs 15 residues.

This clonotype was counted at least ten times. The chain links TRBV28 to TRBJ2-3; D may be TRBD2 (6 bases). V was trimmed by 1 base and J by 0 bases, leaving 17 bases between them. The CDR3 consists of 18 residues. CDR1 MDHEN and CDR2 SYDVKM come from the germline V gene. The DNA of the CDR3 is TGTGCCAGCAGTTTATCGTCGGGGGTAACTAAAAGCACAGATACGCAGTATTTT. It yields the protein CASSLSSGVTKSTDTQYF.

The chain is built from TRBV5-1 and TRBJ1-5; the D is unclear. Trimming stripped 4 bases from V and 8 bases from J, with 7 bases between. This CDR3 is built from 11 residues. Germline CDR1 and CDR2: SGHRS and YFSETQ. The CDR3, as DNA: TGCGCCAGCAGCGCGGGGAAGCCCCAGCATTTT. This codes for CASSAGKPQHF.

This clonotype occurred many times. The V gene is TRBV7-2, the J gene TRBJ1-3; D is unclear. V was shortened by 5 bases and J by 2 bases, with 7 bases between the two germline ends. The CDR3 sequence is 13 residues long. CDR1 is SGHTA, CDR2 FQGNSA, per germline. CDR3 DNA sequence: TGTGCCAGCAGCCGGGGAGCTGGAAACACCATATATTTT. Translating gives CASSRGAGNTIYF. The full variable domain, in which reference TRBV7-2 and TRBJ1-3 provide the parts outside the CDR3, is GAGVSQSPSNKVTEKGKDVELRCDPISGHTALYWYRQSLGQGLEFLIYFQGNSAPDKSGLPSDRFSAERTGGSVSTLTIQRTQQEDSAVYLCASSRGAGNTIYFGEGSWLTVV.

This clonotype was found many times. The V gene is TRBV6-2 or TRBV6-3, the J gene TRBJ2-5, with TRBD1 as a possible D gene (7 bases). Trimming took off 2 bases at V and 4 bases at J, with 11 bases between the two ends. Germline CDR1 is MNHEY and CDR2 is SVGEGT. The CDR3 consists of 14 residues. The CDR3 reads CASSYGQGGETQYF. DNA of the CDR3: TGTGCCAGCAGTTACGGGCAGGGGGGAGAGACCCAGTACTTC.

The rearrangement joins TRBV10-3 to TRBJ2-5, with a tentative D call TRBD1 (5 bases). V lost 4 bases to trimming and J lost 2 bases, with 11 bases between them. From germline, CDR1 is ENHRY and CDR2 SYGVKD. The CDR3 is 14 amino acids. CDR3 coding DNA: TGTGCCATCAGTGCAAGAACAGGACAAGAGACCCAGTACTTC. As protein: CAISARTGQETQYF.